This TCR beta chain was obtained from a study of T cell repertoires in cytomegalovirus infection. The overall study: Recently described HLA-C-restricted plus well-studied HLA-B-restricted CMV epitopes were used. Notes on the study in general: Cumulative public TCR beta family frequency identified carriers of CMV plus the relevant HLA. Dominant in the ex vivo response were TCR beta clonotypes restricted by HLA-C and specific for CMV.

CDR1 is SGHTA and CDR2 is FQGNSA in the germline V gene. The trim removed 1 base at V and 5 bases at J, leaving 6 bases unmatched. The CDR3 extends over 17 amino acids. Each CDR3 protein is one row after TCRdb ran MiXCR on the reads. In the table there are 650,000 to 900,000 distinct CDR3 sequences, about 31% of which are singletons. The sample holds many counts of this clonotype. Its target is unknown. The chain is built from TRBV7-2 and TRBJ1-6; 9 bases align to TRBD1. Sequenced material: cultured CD8+ T cells from PBMCs, taken from culture after CMV antigen stimulation. The clonotype originates from a human donor in good health (CMV status not recorded). Some clones in this sample may be carry-over from other donors' samples. In DNA form, the CDR3 reads TGTGCCAGCAGCTTAGACTCCTACAGGGGGCATAATTCACCCCTCCACTTT. As protein: CASSLDSYRGHNSPLHF.